One sample yielded the 28 T cell receptor beta chains listed below, sequenced in a study of shared clonotypes between healthy human individuals. TCRdb's copy holds only in-frame clones and misses some; the assay was immunoSEQ multiplex PCR. The sample carries 400,000 to 500,000 clones, over 60% recorded once. Sequencing was performed on PBMCs. The receptor set was obtained from a woman aged 40 to 49 in good health. Some clones in this sample may be carry-over from other donors' samples.

This clone came up once. The chain carries TRBV2 and TRBJ1-5; possible D gene TRBD1, 5 bases. Trimming cost V 6 bases and J 3 bases, with 18 bases left between them. The germline V gene has CDR1 SNHLY and CDR2 FYNNEI. This CDR3 is 16 amino acids long. CDR3 DNA sequence: TGTGCCAGCAGGCGATCAGGTCAGGGAACCAATCAGCCCCAGCATTTT. It specifies CASRRSGQGTNQPQHF.

The chain has TRBV18 and TRBJ2-7; 8 nucleotides line up with TRBD2. The CDR3 contains 16 residues. CDR1 is KGHSH and CDR2 is LQKENI in the germline V gene. V trimming: 2 bases; J trimming: 1 base; junction bases outside the gene matches: 7. The CDR3 protein is CASSPDPGGLSYEQYF. Written as DNA, the CDR3 is TGTGCCAGCTCACCAGATCCGGGAGGGCTTTCCTACGAGCAGTACTTC.

The rearrangement joins TRBV28 to TRBJ2-5, with D perhaps TRBD1 or TRBD2 (7 bases each). The ends were cut back, 11 bases at V and 2 bases at J, with 33 bases in the middle. CDR1 MDHEN and CDR2 SYDVKM come from the germline V gene. The length of the CDR3 is 19 residues. The CDR3 region has the DNA TGTGCCGCCTACTGTCGGGACAGAATCGCGACTAGCTATCAAGAGACCCAGTACTTC. Amino acid sequence: CAAYCRDRIATSYQETQYF.

A single count supports this clone. This rearrangement joins TRBV30 to TRBJ1-1; D not resolved. The CDR3 runs 13 residues. With 0 bases removed from V and 4 bases from J, the gap between germline ends came to 9 bases. In germline, CDR1 is GTSNPN, CDR2 SVGIG (reference sequence). In DNA form, the CDR3 reads TGTGCCTGGAGTGTAACTGGGTCCACTGAAGCTTTCTTT. Translating gives CAWSVTGSTEAFF.

The chain joins TRBV28 to TRBJ1-2, with unresolved D. Germline CDR1 MDHEN, CDR2 SYDVKM. The CDR3 spans 14 residues. Trimming stripped 8 bases from V and 4 bases from J, with 17 bases between. The CDR3 region is CASESGQRAYGYTF. The CDR3 nucleotides read TGTGCCAGCGAATCGGGTCAGAGGGCCTATGGCTACACCTTC.

CDR3 DNA: TGTGCCAGCACGCGCCGGGACGACAGCTCCTACGAGCAGTACTTC. As protein: CASTRRDDSSYEQYF. This chain connects TRBV6-1 to TRBJ2-7; D tentatively fits TRBD1 or TRBD2 (5 bases each). The V end was cut by 7 bases, the J end by 0 bases, with 16 bases between. Germline values: CDR1 MNHNS, CDR2 SASEGT. This CDR3 spans 15 amino acids.

The chain carries TRBV6-4 and TRBJ2-1; 9 bases agree with TRBD1. Germline V lookup: CDR1 MRHNA, CDR2 SNTAGT. This CDR3 has 14 amino acids. The V and J ends lost 6 bases and 3 bases, in that order; junction bases with no gene match: 3. The CDR3 sequence: CASSRTGDYNEQFF. The CDR3 nucleotides are TGTGCCAGCAGCCGGACAGGGGACTACAATGAGCAGTTCTTC.

This clone was found once. V gene TRBV6-5 combines with J gene TRBJ2-4; unclear D gene. CDR1 is MNHEY, CDR2 SVGAGI, per germline. The CDR3 spans 15 residues. V lost 6 bases and J lost 0, with 12 bases in between. CDR3 sequence (DNA): TGTGCCAGCAGCCCTGACACCCTAGCCAAAAACATTCAGTACTTC. Encoded protein: CASSPDTLAKNIQYF.

This clone was observed a few times. The J gene is TRBJ1-5, the V gene TRBV30; the match to TRBD1 covers 8 bases. The CDR3 has 14 amino acids. CDR1 GTSNPN and CDR2 SVGIG come from the germline V gene (reference sequence). Trimming cost V 2 bases and J 4 bases; bases outside gene matches: 4. CDR3: CAWSLTGVNQPQHF. In DNA, the CDR3 is TGTGCCTGGAGTTTGACAGGGGTTAATCAGCCCCAGCATTTT.

The chain links TRBV30 to TRBJ2-2; a possible D gene is TRBD2 (5 bases). The germline V and J ends were trimmed by 2 bases and 6 bases, with 13 bases remaining between them. The CDR3 sequence is 14 residues long. CDR1 and CDR2 (germline): GTSNPN, SVGIG (reference sequence). This CDR3 reads CAWSPNDYSGELFF. CDR3 in DNA: TGTGCCTGGAGTCCCAATGACTACTCCGGGGAGCTGTTTTTT.

With respect to this clone: The sample holds other DNA sequences that translate to the same CDR3. This chain joins TRBV18 and TRBJ2-7; 11 bases are shared with TRBD1. The CDR3 loop spans 15 amino acids. J gave up 2 bases and V 0 bases, and 0 bases lay outside the gene matches. The germline V gene encodes CDR1 KGHSH and CDR2 LQKENI. CDR3 nucleotides: TGTGCCAGCTCACCACCGGGACAGGGGGCCTACGAGCAGTACTTC. Residues: CASSPPGQGAYEQYF. The variable domain in full, with the rest retrieved from reference TRBV18 and TRBJ2-7, is NAGVMQNPRHLVRRRGQEARLRCSPMKGHSHVYWYRQLPEEGLKFMVYLQKENIIDESGMPKERFSAEFPKEGPSILRIQQVVRGDSAAYFCASSPPGQGAYEQYFGPGTRLTVT.

The chain combines TRBV28 with TRBJ2-3; 11 bases map to TRBD1. The trim removed 6 bases at V and 4 bases at J, leaving 6 bases unmatched. The CDR3 is made up of 15 amino acids. CDR1 is MDHEN and CDR2 is SYDVKM in the germline V gene. In DNA, the CDR3 is TGTGCCAGCAGACCGGGGACAGGGGGAGCAGATACGCAGTATTTT. Its translation is CASRPGTGGADTQYF.

The chain recombines TRBV11-1 with TRBJ1-2; TRBD1 matches at 10 bases. From germline, CDR1 is SGHAT and CDR2 FQDESV (reference sequence). There are 13 residues in the CDR3. V was pared by 5 bases and J by 14 bases, with 11 bases of the junction left unmatched. This CDR3 reads CASSPHGTGEGTF. CDR3 coding DNA: TGTGCCAGCAGCCCCCACGGGACAGGGGAAGGGACCTTC.

The chain is built from TRBV18 and TRBJ1-1, with TRBD1 matching over 7 bases. The CDR3 consists of 15 residues. V lost 2 bases to trimming and J lost 5 bases; unmatched junction nucleotides: 8. Germline V gene lookup returns CDR1 KGHSH and CDR2 LQKENI. CDR3 DNA: TGTGCCAGCTCACCAACCGGGACAGCGTTTACTGAAGCTTTCTTT. It translates to CASSPTGTAFTEAFF.

The chain links TRBV12-5 to TRBJ2-1; 12 nucleotides align to TRBD2. The CDR3 runs 16 residues. The germline V gene has CDR1 LGHNT and CDR2 FRNRAP. Trimming cost V 5 bases and J 4 bases; bases outside gene matches: 6. CDR3 sequence (DNA): TGTGCTAGTGGTGCTGGACTAGCGGGGTCATACAATGAGCAGTTCTTC. It codes for CASGAGLAGSYNEQFF.

CDR3 nucleotide sequence: TGTGCCAGTAGCGGGATAGGGCCGACCTACGAGCAGTACTTC. This translates into CASSGIGPTYEQYF. The chain is built from TRBV19 and TRBJ2-7; D possibly corresponds to TRBD2 (5 bases). The CDR3 runs 14 residues. Trimming left V 6 bases short and J 2 bases short, with 14 bases between. Germline CDR1 reads LNHDA; CDR2 reads SQIVND (reference sequence).

The chain is built from TRBV2 and TRBJ1-1, with 7 nucleotides matching TRBD1. There are 15 residues in the CDR3. Germline assignment: CDR1 SNHLY and CDR2 FYNNEI. The trim removed 6 bases at V and 0 bases at J, leaving 7 bases unmatched. The DNA of the CDR3 is TGTGCCAGCAGCAAAGAGGGGGCCATGAACACTGAAGCTTTCTTT. As protein: CASSKEGAMNTEAFF.

The rearrangement uses TRBV29-1 and TRBJ1-4; no reliable D call. V was pared by 4 bases and J by 1 base, with 10 bases between. The CDR3 contains 14 residues. CDR1 is SQVTM, CDR2 ANQGSEA, per germline. Here the CDR3 reads CSVAFRLTNEKLFF. CDR3 DNA: TGCAGCGTTGCTTTCAGGTTAACTAATGAAAAACTGTTTTTT.

The gene calls are TRBV7-9 and TRBJ2-2; D remains ambiguous. The germline CDR1 and CDR2 sequences are SEHNR and FQNEAQ (reference sequence). V was trimmed by 2 bases and J by 7 bases, leaving 11 bases between them. The CDR3 has 14 residues. The CDR3 DNA follows: TGTGCCAGCAGCTTACCGACAACGTTCGGGGAGCTGTTTTTT. Translation gives CASSLPTTFGELFF. The whole variable domain, filled in from reference TRBV7-9 and TRBJ2-2, reads DTGVSQNPRHKITKRGQNVTFRCDPISEHNRLYWYRQTLGQGPEFLTYFQNEAQLEKSRLLSDRFSAERPKGSFSTLEIQRTEQGDSAMYLCASSLPTTFGELFFGEGSRLTVL.

V gene TRBV6-5 combines with J gene TRBJ1-1; no definite D call. V lost 2 bases and J lost 4, with 8 bases in between. CDR3 length: 13 residues. The V gene's germline CDR1 is MNHEY and CDR2 SVGAGI. The CDR3 sequence: CASSYPGSTEAFF. DNA for the CDR3: TGTGCCAGCAGTTACCCGGGGAGCACTGAAGCTTTCTTT.

The chain links TRBV7-2 to TRBJ2-7; 9 nucleotides agree with TRBD2. Germline CDR1 reads SGHTA; CDR2 reads FQGNSA. J lost 6 bases, V lost 3 bases, and 3 bases had no gene match. The CDR3 is made up of 13 amino acids. This CDR3 is CASSLAGGGEQYF. In DNA, the CDR3 is TGTGCCAGCAGCTTGGCGGGAGGGGGCGAGCAGTACTTC.

The chain has TRBV5-4 and TRBJ1-6; D may be TRBD1 (5 bases). This CDR3 region has 15 residues. Germline-derived CDR1 and CDR2 are SGHNT and YYREEE (reference sequence). Between the trimmed V and J ends, which lost 2 bases and 8 bases, there was a span of 14 bases. CDR3 nucleotides: TGTGCCAGCAGCTTCGGCTCAGGGCCGGATTCACCCCTCCACTTT. Its translation: CASSFGSGPDSPLHF.

This clone was seen a few times. This sequence joins TRBV9 and TRBJ2-6; D is tentatively TRBD1 or TRBD2 (6 bases each). Germline CDR1 and CDR2: SGDLS and YYNGEE. This CDR3 is 16 amino acids long. With 4 bases removed from V and 2 bases from J, the gap between germline ends came to 13 bases. The CDR3 loop reads CASSLSGAAGANVLTF. The CDR3 coding sequence is TGTGCCAGCAGCCTCTCGGGGGCAGCTGGGGCCAACGTCCTGACTTTC.

The chain carries TRBV7-2 and TRBJ2-5; 9 bases line up with TRBD2. From germline, CDR1 is SGHTA and CDR2 FQGNSA. The CDR3 spans 17 residues. V gave up 1 base and J gave up 6 bases; unmatched junction bases: 12. CDR3 sequence: CASSLETSGLRGKTQYF. The CDR3 DNA sequence: TGTGCCAGCAGCTTAGAGACTAGCGGACTCAGAGGGAAGACCCAGTACTTC.

The V call is TRBV28, the J call TRBJ2-7, with TRBD1 matching over 8 bases. The trim removed 8 bases at V and 0 bases at J, leaving 6 bases unmatched. The CDR3 covers 14 residues. CDR1 and CDR2 from the germline V gene are MDHEN and SYDVKM. The CDR3 loop reads CASSWTGSSYEQYF. The CDR3 DNA reads as TGTGCCAGCTCATGGACAGGGAGCTCCTACGAGCAGTACTTC. The variable domain in full, with the rest retrieved from reference TRBV28 and TRBJ2-7, is DVKVTQSSRYLVKRTGEKVFLECVQDMDHENMFWYRQDPGLGLRLIYFSYDVKMKEKGDIPEGYSVSREKKERFSLILESASTNQTSMYLCASSWTGSSYEQYFGPGTRLTVT.

The V and J genes are TRBV4-1 and TRBJ2-5, with TRBD2 identical over 10 bases. V shed 1 base and J 5 bases; nucleotides not matched to a gene: 1. The CDR3 has 14 residues. From germline, CDR1 is MGHRA and CDR2 YSYEKL. In nucleotides, the CDR3 is TGCGCCAGCAGCCAAGCTAGCGGGAGTGAGACCCAGTACTTC. The encoded protein is CASSQASGSETQYF.

The chain has TRBV5-6 and TRBJ2-1; D might be TRBD1 or TRBD2, each matching 5 bases. The germline V gene encodes CDR1 SGHDT and CDR2 YYEEEE. The V end lost 0 bases, the J end lost 5 bases, and 12 bases lay between the germline ends. CDR3 length equals 15 residues. CDR3 residues: CASSLGDRRHNEQFF. The CDR3 coding sequence is TGTGCCAGCAGCTTGGGGGACCGGCGCCACAATGAGCAGTTCTTC.

The V call is TRBV9, the J call TRBJ2-7; tentatively, D is TRBD1 (6 bases). Looked up from germline, CDR1 is SGDLS and CDR2 is YYNGEE. The CDR3 is 17 residues long. V was cut by 4 bases and J by 3 bases, with 23 bases left in between. This chain's CDR3 is CASSQYARAGVDYEQYF. The CDR3 nucleotides are TGTGCCAGCAGCCAGTACGCGCGAGCAGGGGTCGACTACGAGCAGTACTTC.